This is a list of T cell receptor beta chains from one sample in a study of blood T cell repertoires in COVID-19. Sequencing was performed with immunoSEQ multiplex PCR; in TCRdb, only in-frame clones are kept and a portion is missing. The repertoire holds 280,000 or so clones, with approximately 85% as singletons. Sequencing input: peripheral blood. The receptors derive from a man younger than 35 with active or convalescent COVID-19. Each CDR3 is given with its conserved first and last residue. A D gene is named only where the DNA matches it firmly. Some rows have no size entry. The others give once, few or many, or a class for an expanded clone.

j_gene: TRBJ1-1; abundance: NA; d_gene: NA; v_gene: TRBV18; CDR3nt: TGTGCCAGCTTTGACAGCGGAGGGAGCACTGAAGCTTTCTTT; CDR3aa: CASFDSGGSTEAFF
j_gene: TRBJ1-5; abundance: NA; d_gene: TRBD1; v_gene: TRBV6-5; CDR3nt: TGTGCCAGCAGCCGGAATACAGGGGGCAATCAGCCCCAGCATTTT; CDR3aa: CASSRNTGGNQPQHF
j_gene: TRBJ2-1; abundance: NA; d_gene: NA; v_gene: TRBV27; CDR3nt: TGTGCCAGCAGTTCCGACAGGTTAGTCTACAATGAGCAGTTCTTC; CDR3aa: CASSSDRLVYNEQFF
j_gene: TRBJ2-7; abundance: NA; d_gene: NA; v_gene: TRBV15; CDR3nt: TGTGCCACCAGCAGAGATCTGACCAGAGCGGAGTACTTC; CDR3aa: CATSRDLTRAEYF
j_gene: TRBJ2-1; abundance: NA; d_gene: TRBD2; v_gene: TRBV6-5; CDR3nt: TGTGCCAGCAGCCAGACTAGCGGGGGACCCCAGGAGCAGTTCTTC; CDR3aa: CASSQTSGGPQEQFF
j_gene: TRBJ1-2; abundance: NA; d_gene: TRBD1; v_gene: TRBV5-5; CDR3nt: TGTGCCAGCAGCCCCGGCAGGGGGCTTGGCTACACCTTC; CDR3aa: CASSPGRGLGYTF
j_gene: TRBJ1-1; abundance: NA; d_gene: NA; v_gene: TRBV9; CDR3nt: TGTGCCAGCAGCGTAGAGTCCAGGACTGAAGCTTTCTTT; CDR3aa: CASSVESRTEAFF
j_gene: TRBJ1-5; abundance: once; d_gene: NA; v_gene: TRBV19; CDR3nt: TGTGCCAGTAGTACCTGGGACATTTCAACCCAGCCCCAGCATTTT; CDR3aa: CASSTWDISTQPQHF
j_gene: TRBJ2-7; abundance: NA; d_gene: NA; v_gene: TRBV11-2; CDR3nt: TGTGCCAGCAGCTTCCCCCCCACAGCTTATCTTTCCTACGAGCAGTACTTC; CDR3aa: CASSFPPTAYLSYEQYF
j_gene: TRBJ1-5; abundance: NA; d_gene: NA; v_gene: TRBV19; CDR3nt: TGTGCCAGTAGTAGGACACCCTACAATCAGCCCCAGCATTTT; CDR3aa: CASSRTPYNQPQHF
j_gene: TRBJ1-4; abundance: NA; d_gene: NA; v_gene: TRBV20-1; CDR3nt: TGCAGTGCTAGTTTGGGAGGGTTTGCAACTAATGAAAAACTGTTTTTT; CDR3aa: CSASLGGFATNEKLFF
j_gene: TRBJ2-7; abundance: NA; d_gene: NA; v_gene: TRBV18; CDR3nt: TGTGCCAGCTCACCAACCGGCTACGAGCAGTACTTC; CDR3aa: CASSPTGYEQYF
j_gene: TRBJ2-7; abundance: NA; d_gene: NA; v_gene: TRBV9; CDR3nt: TGTGCCAGCAGCCCCGGGAACTACGAGCAGTACTTC; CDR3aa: CASSPGNYEQYF
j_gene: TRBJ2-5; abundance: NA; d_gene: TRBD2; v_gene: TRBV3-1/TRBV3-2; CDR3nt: TGTGCCAGCAGCCCCGGGACGGCGGGGGCCCAGTACTTC; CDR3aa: CASSPGTAGAQYF
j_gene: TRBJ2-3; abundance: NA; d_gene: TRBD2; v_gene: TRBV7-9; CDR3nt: TGTGCCAGCAGCTCAAAGAACCCACTAGCGGGGGAAACAGATACGCAGTATTTT; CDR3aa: CASSSKNPLAGETDTQYF
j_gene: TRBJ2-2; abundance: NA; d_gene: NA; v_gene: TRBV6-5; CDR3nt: TGTGCCAGTATCGGGTCCAGGAACACCGGGGAGCTGTTTTTT; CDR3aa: CASIGSRNTGELFF
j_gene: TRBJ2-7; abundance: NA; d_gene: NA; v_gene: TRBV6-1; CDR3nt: TGTGCCAGCAGTGAAGCGAGCCCGGGGGACGAGCAGTACTTC; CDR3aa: CASSEASPGDEQYF